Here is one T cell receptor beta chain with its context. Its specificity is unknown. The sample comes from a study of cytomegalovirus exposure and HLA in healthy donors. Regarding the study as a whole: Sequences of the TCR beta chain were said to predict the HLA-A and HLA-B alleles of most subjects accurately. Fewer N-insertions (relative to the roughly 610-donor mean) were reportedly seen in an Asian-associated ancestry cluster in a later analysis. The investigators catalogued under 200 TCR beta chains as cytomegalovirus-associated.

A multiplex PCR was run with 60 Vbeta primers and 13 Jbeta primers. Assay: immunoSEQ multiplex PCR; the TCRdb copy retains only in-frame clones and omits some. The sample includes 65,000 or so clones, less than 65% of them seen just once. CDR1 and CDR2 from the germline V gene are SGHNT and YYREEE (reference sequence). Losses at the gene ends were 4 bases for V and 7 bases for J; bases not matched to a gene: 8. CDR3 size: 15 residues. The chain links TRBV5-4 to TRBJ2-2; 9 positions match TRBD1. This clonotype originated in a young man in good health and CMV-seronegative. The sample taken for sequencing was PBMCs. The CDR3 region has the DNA TGTGCCAGCAGCAGGACAGGGGAGGTGAGCGGGGAGCTGTTTTTT. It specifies CASSRTGEVSGELFF.